A selection of T cell receptor beta chains follows, all from one sample in a study of metastatic and nonmetastatic thyroid tumors. TCRdb re-called clones via MiXCR from the PCR reads. This sample has about 33,000 clones, with 17% found just once. Sequences were obtained from blood. Every receptor here comes from a female donor with papillary thyroid cancer or a benign thyroid nodule (not recorded which). Some clones in this sample may be carry-over from other donors' samples. Each CDR3 is given with its conserved first and last residue. D genes are given only for firm matches. A row's size may be missing; if present it is once, few, many or a size class.

J	D	size	V	DNA	CDR3
TRBJ1-3	.	.	TRBV20-1	TGCAGTGCCCGAGGTTCGGTGTGGGACACCATATATTTT	CSARGSVWDTIYF
TRBJ1-1	.	many	TRBV6-1	TGTGCCAGCAGTGAACATACAGTAAACACTGAAGCTTTCTTT	CASSEHTVNTEAFF
TRBJ1-3	.	many	TRBV12-3/TRBV12-4	TGTGCCAGCAGTTTAGAAGGGTGGCCTGGAAACACCATATATTTT	CASSLEGWPGNTIYF
TRBJ2-4	TRBD1	many	TRBV19	TGTGCCAGTAGTAGGACAGGGGAGGTCAAAAACATTCAGTACTTC	CASSRTGEVKNIQYF
TRBJ2-5	TRBD1	many	TRBV5-1	TGCGCCAGCAGCCTGGACAGGGCTCAAGAGACCCAGTACTTC	CASSLDRAQETQYF
TRBJ2-1	.	.	TRBV27	TGTGCCAGCAGTTCCGACCAGTCCGACCACAAGGAGCAGTTCTTC	CASSSDQSDHKEQFF
TRBJ1-2	.	many	TRBV28	TGTGCCAGCAGTTTAACAGCGCCCTATGGCTACACCTTC	CASSLTAPYGYTF
TRBJ1-3	.	.	TRBV11-2	TGTGCCAGCAGCCGTTCTGTTGACTCTGTAAACACCATATATTTT	CASSRSVDSVNTIYF
TRBJ2-3	TRBD1	many	TRBV5-1	TGCGCCAGCAGCTCTGGGACAGGGGGCACAGATACGCAGTATTTT	CASSSGTGGTDTQYF
TRBJ2-7	.	.	TRBV6-2/TRBV6-3	TGTGCCAGCAGCCACAGGCGGTCCTACGGGCAGTACTTC	CASSHRRSYGQYF
TRBJ2-1	.	once	TRBV5-1	TGCGCCAGCAACTCCCGAATAGCGAGCTTTAATGAGCAGTTCTTC	CASNSRIASFNEQFF
TRBJ2-2	.	many	TRBV6-1	TGTGCCAGCAAGGGGGGGGCGAACACCGGGGAGCTGTTTTTT	CASKGGANTGELFF
TRBJ2-1	TRBD2	.	TRBV20-1	TGCAGTGCTAGAGATGGTTGGACTAGCAGACTCTACAATGAGCAGTTCTTC	CSARDGWTSRLYNEQFF
TRBJ1-1	.	.	TRBV20-1	TGTAGTGCTGATGGGCAGCCGAACACTGAAGCTTTCTTT	CSADGQPNTEAFF
TRBJ1-1	TRBD1	many	TRBV12-3/TRBV12-4	TGTGCCAGCAGTTGGGGACAGTTGAACACTGAAGCTTTCTTT	CASSWGQLNTEAFF
TRBJ2-2	.	many	TRBV11-3	TGTGCCAGCAGCTTAGAGGGCGCGAACACCGGGGAGCTGTTTTTT	CASSLEGANTGELFF
TRBJ1-5	.	.	TRBV20-1	TGCAGTGCCAAGAAGGGCGGTGGCGGGAGTCAGCCCCAGCATTTT	CSAKKGGGGSQPQHF
TRBJ2-2	.	.	TRBV5-4	TGTGCCAGCATGAGTTCCGGGGAACTGTTTTTT	CASMSSGELFF
TRBJ1-2	.	.	TRBV2	TGTTCCAGCAGTGAAGGTCAGGTACTCTATGGCTACACCTTC	CSSSEGQVLYGYTF
TRBJ1-1	.	few	TRBV19	TGTGCCAGTAGCCTATATGTGGGCAGGACTGAAGCTTTCTTT	CASSLYVGRTEAFF
TRBJ2-5	.	many	TRBV12-3/TRBV12-4	TGTGCCAGCAGTTTAAAGGGGGCCGGGGGAGAGACCCAGTACTTC	CASSLKGAGGETQYF
TRBJ2-1	TRBD2	.	TRBV9	TGTGCCAGCAGCCCGACGACAGGACTAGCGGGGTGCTACAATGAGCAGTTCTTC	CASSPTTGLAGCYNEQFF
TRBJ2-3	.	many	TRBV5-1	TGCGCCAGCAGCCTCCTCACAGATAGCACAGATACGCAGTATTTT	CASSLLTDSTDTQYF
TRBJ2-7	.	medium-sized	TRBV24-1	TGTGCCACCAGTGAAGGGAGCGACGACGAGCAGTACTTC	CATSEGSDDEQYF
TRBJ1-2	TRBD1	many	TRBV7-2	TGTGCCAGCAGAGGGACAGGGGCCTATGGCTACACCTTC	CASRGTGAYGYTF
TRBJ2-1	.	.	TRBV18	TGTGCCAGCTCTCTGTGGGGGGACAATGAGCAGTTCTTC	CASSLWGDNEQFF
TRBJ1-6	.	.	TRBV20-1	TGCAGTGCTAGAGGGGGCGGGGAGAATTCACCCCTCCACTTT	CSARGGGENSPLHF
TRBJ2-4	.	many	TRBV27	TGTGCCAGCAGTTCTACTTACTCAGTCCGGGGCAAAAACATTCAGTACTTC	CASSSTYSVRGKNIQYF
TRBJ2-1	.	many	TRBV3-1	TGTGCCAGCAGCCAACCGGCGGTTCAAACCTACAATGAGCAGTTCTTC	CASSQPAVQTYNEQFF
TRBJ2-1	TRBD2	many	TRBV20-1	TGCAGTGCTAGTAGCGGGGCCTGGGGCAATGAGCAGTTCTTC	CSASSGAWGNEQFF
TRBJ1-2	.	many	TRBV6-5	TGTGCCAGCAGTTACTCGATTTCATACGGCTACACCTTC	CASSYSISYGYTF